The 24 T cell receptor beta chains below all came from one sample that was sequenced in a study of CD8 T cells in Susac syndrome (dated by TCRdb to between 2018 and 2020). The library was prepared using the immunoSEQ multiplex PCR assay. RNA was extracted with the RNeasy kit and about 0.5 to 1 ug was reverse transcribed using random hexamers. Using fastp trimming at Q25 and MiXCR clonotype assembly, TCRdb reanalyzed the public sequencing data and kept in-frame beta chains. When rows share a CDR3 protein, they turn into one entry using the most common DNA and genes. This sample gives roughly 250,000 distinct CDR3 sequences in total; 90% to 96% of them show up just once. The ten largest clones represent around 0.1% of the sample. The sequenced sample consisted of CD4+ T cells from PBMCs. These receptors were taken from a human donor with Susac syndrome.

CDR3 in amino acids: CASSPDRGSLLDQPQHF. Written as DNA, the CDR3 is TGTGCCAGCAGTCCGGACAGGGGATCCCTCCTCGATCAGCCCCAGCATTTT. J is TRBJ1-5 and V is TRBV27; 9 nucleotides align to TRBD1. This CDR3 has 17 residues. From germline, CDR1 is MNHEY and CDR2 SMNVEV (reference sequence). The V gene end was trimmed by 5 bases and the J gene end by 5 bases; junction bases not matched to a gene: 13.

Comment on this clonotype: One end of the junction varies from germline; a read error may be responsible. The genes are TRBV7-7 and TRBJ2-3; unclear D gene. This CDR3 region has 13 residues. Per the germline V gene, CDR1 is SSHAT and CDR2 is FNYEAQ (reference sequence). The CDR3 DNA reads as TGTGCTAGCAGCTTTGGAAACACAGATACGCAGTATTTT. This codes for CASSFGNTDTQYF.

V usage is TRBV4-2 and J usage is TRBJ2-1; 8 positions agree with TRBD2. The CDR3 is 14 amino acids. V was clipped by 2 bases and J by 9 bases; unmatched bases: 6. Germline CDR1 LGHNA, CDR2 YNFKEQ. The CDR3: CASSQTGTSGEQFF. The CDR3 DNA reads TGTGCCAGCAGCCAAACCGGGACTAGTGGTGAGCAGTTCTTC.

The chain is built from TRBV19 and TRBJ2-5, with 7 bases that match TRBD2. The CDR3 is 16 residues long. Germline CDR1 LNHDA, CDR2 SQIVND (reference sequence). Trimming took 3 bases from V and 0 from J; bases not matched to a gene: 7. The chain's CDR3 is CASSMAFSGNQETQYF. CDR3 DNA sequence: TGTGCCAGTAGTATGGCGTTCAGCGGGAACCAAGAGACCCAGTACTTC.

The chain combines TRBV4-1 with TRBJ1-3; D remains unclear. The CDR3 is 16 amino acids. Germline CDR1 and CDR2: MGHRA and YSYEKL. V was cut by 0 bases and J by 0 bases, with 9 bases left in between. The CDR3 DNA is TGCGCCAGCAGCCAAGATCTGGGGAACTCTGGAAACACCATATATTTT. This translates into CASSQDLGNSGNTIYF.

The rearrangement links TRBV28 to TRBJ2-2; weak D call: TRBD2 (6 bases). Trimming pared 11 bases from V and 5 bases from J, leaving 18 bases between. Germline loops: CDR1 MDHEN, CDR2 SYDVKM. The CDR3 totals 14 residues. This chain's CDR3 is CAVDSGLRTGELFF. CDR3 nucleotide sequence: TGTGCCGTCGACTCGGGACTTCGAACCGGGGAGCTGTTTTTT.

The J gene is TRBJ2-7, the V gene TRBV5-6; D may correspond to TRBD1 or TRBD2 (5 bases each). This CDR3 comprises 16 residues. V shed 2 bases and J shed 5 bases, with 20 bases lying between them. CDR1 is SGHDT, CDR2 YYEEEE, per germline. The DNA for the CDR3 is TGTGCCAGCAGCTTTTTTGGGGGTGGGCTAGGGGACGAGCAGTACTTC. Amino acid sequence: CASSFFGGGLGDEQYF.

V and J are TRBV30 and TRBJ1-2; D is ambiguous. CDR1 and CDR2 from the germline V gene are GTSNPN and SVGIG (reference sequence). Between the trimmed V and J ends, which lost 0 bases and 8 bases, there was a span of 13 bases. This CDR3 comprises 13 residues. The CDR3 sequence: CAWSVSGRNGYTF. CDR3 nucleotide sequence: TGTGCCTGGAGTGTCTCTGGGAGGAACGGCTACACCTTC.

The chain recombines TRBV3-1 with TRBJ2-1; D is unresolved. V was pared by 6 bases and J by 6 bases, with 9 bases between. The germline gives CDR1 LGHDT, CDR2 YNNKEL (reference sequence). This CDR3 has 12 amino acids. This CDR3 is CASSYTINEQFF. In nucleotides, the CDR3 is TGTGCCAGCAGTTATACTATCAATGAGCAGTTCTTC.

This clonotype has a single count. The gene calls are TRBV3-1 and TRBJ2-5; 8 bases align to TRBD2. V trimming: 3 bases; J trimming: 5 bases; junction bases outside the gene matches: 8. Germline CDR1 is LGHDT and CDR2 is YNNKEL (reference sequence). The length of the CDR3 is 15 residues. The CDR3 sequence is CASSHPRASGETQYF. The CDR3 DNA reads as TGTGCCAGCAGCCACCCCCGGGCTAGCGGGGAGACCCAGTACTTC.

The V gene is TRBV14, the J gene TRBJ2-5; 8 nucleotides match TRBD1. The germline V gene encodes CDR1 SGHDN and CDR2 FVKESK. The J segment lost 4 bases and the V segment lost 5 bases, leaving 12 bases of the junction unmatched. The CDR3 sequence is 16 residues long. CDR3 DNA: TGTGCCAGCAGCTACAGAGGACAGGGCATCGGAGAGACCCAGTACTTC. Translated, it gives CASSYRGQGIGETQYF.

The V call is TRBV7-6, the J call TRBJ1-1; D is possibly TRBD1 (5 bases). CDR1 is SGHVS and CDR2 is FNYEAQ in the germline V gene. The V end was cut by 5 bases, the J end by 0 bases, with 13 bases between. The CDR3 runs 15 residues. CDR3 region: CASSENMGLNTEAFF. CDR3 coding DNA: TGTGCCAGCAGCGAGAATATGGGGCTGAACACTGAAGCTTTCTTT.

The chain has TRBV20-1 and TRBJ2-7; no clear D gene. The length of the CDR3 is 13 residues. The V end was cut by 3 bases, the J end by 7 bases, with 16 bases between. The V gene's germline CDR1 is DFQATT and CDR2 SNEGSKA (reference sequence). The CDR3 DNA follows: TGCAGTGCTAGTAGCCCTTCTGCCGGGGAGCAGTACTTC. Translating gives CSASSPSAGEQYF.

The rearrangement links TRBV20-1 to TRBJ2-7; unclear D gene. This CDR3 contains 15 residues. Germline V gene sequence: CDR1 DFQATT, CDR2 SNEGSKA (reference sequence). The germline V and J ends were trimmed by 0 bases and 3 bases, with 15 bases remaining between them. The CDR3 is CSARDRADPYYEQYF. The CDR3, as DNA: TGCAGTGCTAGAGATAGGGCGGACCCCTACTACGAGCAGTACTTC.

J is TRBJ2-5 and V is TRBV5-4; 8 positions match TRBD1. The CDR3 spans 14 residues. J gave up 4 bases and V 4 bases, and 6 bases lay outside the gene matches. Germline V lookup: CDR1 SGHNT, CDR2 YYREEE (reference sequence). The CDR3 bases are TGTGCCAGCAGCCGGCAGGGGGCCGGAGAGACCCAGTACTTC. Its protein product is CASSRQGAGETQYF.

This chain links TRBV29-1 with TRBJ2-6; D possibly uses TRBD1 or TRBD2 (5 bases each). The CDR3 runs 15 residues. The V gene lost 6 bases and the J gene lost 0 bases, with 12 bases spanning the gap. CDR1 and CDR2 from the germline V gene are SQVTM and ANQGSEA. Here the CDR3 reads CSVGEFRSGANVLTF. CDR3 nucleotides: TGCAGCGTGGGGGAATTTCGCTCTGGGGCCAACGTCCTGACTTTC. The full variable domain, in which reference TRBV29-1 and TRBJ2-6 provide the parts outside the CDR3, is SAVISQKPSRDICQRGTSLTIQCQVDSQVTMMFWYRQQPGQSLTLIATANQGSEATYESGFVIDKFPISRPNLTFSTLTVSNMSPEDSSIYLCSVGEFRSGANVLTFGAGSRLTVL.

The rearrangement uses TRBV25-1 and TRBJ2-5, with D perhaps matching TRBD1 (6 bases). Trimming removed 7 bases from V and 4 bases from J, with 10 bases in between. CDR1 is MGHDK and CDR2 is SYGVNS in the germline V gene. This CDR3 spans 12 amino acids. The CDR3 spells CASKGGPETQYF. CDR3 nucleotides: TGTGCCAGCAAAGGGGGTCCAGAGACCCAGTACTTC.

This sequence joins TRBV15 and TRBJ2-1; D may be TRBD2 (8 bases). CDR1 is LNHNV, CDR2 YYDKDF, per germline (reference sequence). There are 16 residues in the CDR3. V dropped 7 bases and J dropped 9 bases, with 25 bases sitting between them. The CDR3: CATILRQGGSGGEQFF. CDR3 in DNA: TGTGCCACCATCCTCCGACAGGGCGGCAGCGGGGGTGAGCAGTTCTTC.

The genes are TRBV4-2 and TRBJ2-5; D uncertain. V shed 0 bases and J shed 2 bases, with 7 bases lying between them. The CDR3 is 14 residues long. Germline V CDR1 and CDR2: LGHNA, YNFKEQ. CDR3 DNA sequence: TGTGCCAGCAGCCAAGATCGGGCTCAAGAGACCCAGTACTTC. It encodes CASSQDRAQETQYF.

This sequence joins TRBV6-5 and TRBJ2-7, with D unclear. The V end was cut by 0 bases, the J end by 9 bases, with 12 bases between. The CDR3 consists of 13 residues. Per germline, CDR1 MNHEY and CDR2 SVGAGI. CDR3 region: CASSYSRSTWQYF. The CDR3 nucleotides are TGTGCCAGCAGTTACTCTAGATCGACCTGGCAGTACTTC.

J is TRBJ2-1 and V is TRBV12-3 or TRBV12-4; TRBD2 matches at 7 bases. The CDR3 extends over 14 amino acids. The V and J ends lost 4 bases and 7 bases, in that order; junction bases with no gene match: 7. The CDR3 spells CASSSSGAVNEQFF. As DNA, the CDR3 is TGTGCCAGCAGTTCCAGCGGGGCGGTTAATGAGCAGTTCTTC.

The CDR3 DNA is TGTGCCTGGAGTCGCCGCGAGACCCAGTACTTC. This codes for CAWSRRETQYF. This sequence joins TRBV30 and TRBJ2-5; D remains ambiguous. Per the germline V gene, CDR1 is GTSNPN and CDR2 is SVGIG (reference sequence). The CDR3 has 11 residues. V shed 2 bases and J shed 5 bases, with 6 bases lying between them.

The rearrangement joins TRBV19 to TRBJ1-3; no firm D call. V lost 8 bases, J lost 0 bases, and 11 bases lay in between. Germline V gene data show CDR1 as LNHDA and CDR2 as SQIVND (reference sequence). The CDR3 is 14 residues long. The DNA for the CDR3 is TGTGCCAGTGCCCCCTCTGACTCTGGAAACACCATATATTTT. Translation gives CASAPSDSGNTIYF.

This rearrangement joins TRBV20-1 to TRBJ2-5; weak D call: TRBD1 (6 bases). Trimming removed 6 bases from V and 1 base from J, with 12 bases in between. Germline V gene sequence: CDR1 DFQATT, CDR2 SNEGSKA (reference sequence). This CDR3 is 13 amino acids long. CDR3 sequence: CSATGHSQETQYF. For the CDR3, the DNA is TGCAGTGCAACGGGACATTCCCAAGAGACCCAGTACTTC.